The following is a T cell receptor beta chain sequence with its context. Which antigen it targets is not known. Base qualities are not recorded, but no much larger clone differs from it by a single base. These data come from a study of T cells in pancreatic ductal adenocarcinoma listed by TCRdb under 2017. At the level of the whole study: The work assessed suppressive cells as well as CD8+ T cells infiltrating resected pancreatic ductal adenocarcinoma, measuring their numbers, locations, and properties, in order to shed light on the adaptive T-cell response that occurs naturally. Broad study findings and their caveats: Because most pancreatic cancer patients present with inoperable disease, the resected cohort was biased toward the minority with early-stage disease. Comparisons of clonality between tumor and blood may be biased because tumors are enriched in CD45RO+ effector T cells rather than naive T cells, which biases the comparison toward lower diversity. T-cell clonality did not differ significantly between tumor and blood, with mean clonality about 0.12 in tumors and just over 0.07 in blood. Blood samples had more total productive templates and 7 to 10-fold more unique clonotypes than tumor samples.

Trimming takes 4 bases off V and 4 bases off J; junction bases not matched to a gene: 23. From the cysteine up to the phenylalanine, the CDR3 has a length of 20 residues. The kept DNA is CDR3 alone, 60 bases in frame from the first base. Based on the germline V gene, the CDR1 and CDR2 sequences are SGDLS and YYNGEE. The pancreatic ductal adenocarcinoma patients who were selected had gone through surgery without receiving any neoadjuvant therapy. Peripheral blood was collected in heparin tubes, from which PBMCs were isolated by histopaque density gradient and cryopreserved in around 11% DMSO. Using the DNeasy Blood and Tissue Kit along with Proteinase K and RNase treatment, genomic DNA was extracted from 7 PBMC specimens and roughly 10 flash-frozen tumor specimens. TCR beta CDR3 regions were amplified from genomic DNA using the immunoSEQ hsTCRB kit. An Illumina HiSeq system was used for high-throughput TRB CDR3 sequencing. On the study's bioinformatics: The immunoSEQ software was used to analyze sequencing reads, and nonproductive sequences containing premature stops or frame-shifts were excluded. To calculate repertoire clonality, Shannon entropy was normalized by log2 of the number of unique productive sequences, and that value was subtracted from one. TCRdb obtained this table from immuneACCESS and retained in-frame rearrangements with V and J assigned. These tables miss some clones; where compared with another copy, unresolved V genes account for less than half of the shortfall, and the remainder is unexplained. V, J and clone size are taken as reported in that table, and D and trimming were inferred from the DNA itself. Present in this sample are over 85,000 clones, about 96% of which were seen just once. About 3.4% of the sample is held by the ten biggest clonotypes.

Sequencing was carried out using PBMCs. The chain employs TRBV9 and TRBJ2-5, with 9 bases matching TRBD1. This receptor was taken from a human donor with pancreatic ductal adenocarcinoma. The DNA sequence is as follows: TGTGCCAGCAGCTCACAAATCCCCTCACAGGGGGCTCGGGGCCTAGAGACCCAGTACTTC. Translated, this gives CASSSQIPSQGARGLETQYF.